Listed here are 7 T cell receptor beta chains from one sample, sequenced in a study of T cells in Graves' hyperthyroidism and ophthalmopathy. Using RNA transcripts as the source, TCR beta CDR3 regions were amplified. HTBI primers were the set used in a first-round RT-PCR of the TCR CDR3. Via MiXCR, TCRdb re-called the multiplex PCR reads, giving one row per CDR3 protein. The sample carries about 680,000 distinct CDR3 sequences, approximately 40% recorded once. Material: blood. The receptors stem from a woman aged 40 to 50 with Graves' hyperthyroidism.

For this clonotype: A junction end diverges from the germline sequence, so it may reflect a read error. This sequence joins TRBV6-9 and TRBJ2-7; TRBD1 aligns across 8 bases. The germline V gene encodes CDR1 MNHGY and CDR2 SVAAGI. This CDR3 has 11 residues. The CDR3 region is CASSEIRGQVF. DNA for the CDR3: TGTGCCAGCAGTGAAATAAGGGGACAGGTCTTC.

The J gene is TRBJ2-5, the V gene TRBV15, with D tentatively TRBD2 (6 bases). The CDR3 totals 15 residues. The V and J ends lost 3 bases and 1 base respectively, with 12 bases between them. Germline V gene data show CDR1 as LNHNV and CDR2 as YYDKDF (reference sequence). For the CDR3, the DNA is TGTGCCACCAGCAGTTACTCGGGGGTCCAAGAGACCCAGTACTTC. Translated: CATSSYSGVQETQYF.

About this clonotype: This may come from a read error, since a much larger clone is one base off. The CDR3 loop reads CATSRESGVRERGGELFF. The CDR3 coding sequence is TGTGCCACCAGCAGAGAGAGTGGAGTGCGGGAGAGGGGCGGGGAGCTGTTTTTT. The V gene is TRBV15, the J gene TRBJ2-2; TRBD2 matches at 7 bases. Trimming at V came to 0 bases and at J to 7 bases, leaving 14 bases not matched to a gene. The CDR3 has 18 amino acids. Germline CDR1 reads LNHNV; CDR2 reads YYDKDF (reference sequence).

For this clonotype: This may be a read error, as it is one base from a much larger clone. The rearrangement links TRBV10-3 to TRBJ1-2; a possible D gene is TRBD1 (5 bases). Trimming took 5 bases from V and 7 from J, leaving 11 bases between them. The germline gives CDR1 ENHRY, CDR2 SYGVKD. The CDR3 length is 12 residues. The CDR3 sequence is CAISQQVPGYTF. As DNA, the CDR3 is TGTGCCATCAGTCAACAGGTTCCTGGCTACACCTTC.

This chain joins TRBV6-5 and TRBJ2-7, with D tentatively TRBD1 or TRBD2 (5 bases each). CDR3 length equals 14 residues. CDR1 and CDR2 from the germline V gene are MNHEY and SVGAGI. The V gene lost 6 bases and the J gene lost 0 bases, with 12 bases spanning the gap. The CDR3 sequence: CASRLRGLSYEQYF. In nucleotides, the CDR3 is TGTGCCAGCAGATTACGGGGCCTCTCCTACGAGCAGTACTTC.

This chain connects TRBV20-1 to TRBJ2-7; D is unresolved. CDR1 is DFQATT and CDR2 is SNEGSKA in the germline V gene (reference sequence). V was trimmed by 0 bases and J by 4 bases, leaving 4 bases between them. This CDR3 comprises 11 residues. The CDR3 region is CSAREAYEQYF. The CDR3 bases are TGCAGTGCTAGAGAGGCTTACGAGCAGTACTTC.

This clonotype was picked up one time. The CDR3 DNA reads as TGTGCCAGCAGGGCCACTAGCGTGCTCCCCTCTAGCACAGATACGCAGTATTTT. Protein sequence: CASRATSVLPSSTDTQYF. The chain employs TRBV2 and TRBJ2-3; 7 nucleotides agree with TRBD2. In germline, CDR1 is SNHLY, CDR2 FYNNEI. Unmatched junction bases numbered 15, after V lost 6 bases and J lost 0 bases. The length of the CDR3 is 18 residues.